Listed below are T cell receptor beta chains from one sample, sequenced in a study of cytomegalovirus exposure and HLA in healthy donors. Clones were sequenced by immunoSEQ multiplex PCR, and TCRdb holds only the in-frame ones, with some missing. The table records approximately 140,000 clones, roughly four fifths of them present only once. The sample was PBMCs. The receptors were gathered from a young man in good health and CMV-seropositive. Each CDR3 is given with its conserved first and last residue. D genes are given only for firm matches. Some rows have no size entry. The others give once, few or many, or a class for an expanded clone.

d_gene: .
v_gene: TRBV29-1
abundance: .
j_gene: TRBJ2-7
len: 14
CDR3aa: CSVEDPVSSYEQYF
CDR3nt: TGCAGCGTTGAAGATCCGGTGAGCTCCTACGAGCAGTACTTC

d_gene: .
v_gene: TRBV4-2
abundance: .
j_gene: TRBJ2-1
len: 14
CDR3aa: CASSQDPSDNEQFF
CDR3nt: TGTGCCAGCAGCCAAGACCCTAGCGACAATGAGCAGTTCTTC

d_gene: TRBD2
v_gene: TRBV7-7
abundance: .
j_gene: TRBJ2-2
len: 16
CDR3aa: CASSPTGTRDTGELFF
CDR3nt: TGTGCTAGCAGCCCAACCGGGACTAGGGACACCGGGGAGCTGTTTTTT

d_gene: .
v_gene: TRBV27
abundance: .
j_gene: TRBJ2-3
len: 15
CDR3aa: CASSLYSGNTDTQYF
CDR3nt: TGTGCCAGCAGTCTGTATAGCGGAAACACAGATACGCAGTATTTT

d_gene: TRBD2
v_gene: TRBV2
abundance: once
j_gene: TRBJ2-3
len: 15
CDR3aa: CASSKGLAGADTQYF
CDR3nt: TGTGCCAGCAGTAAAGGACTAGCGGGAGCAGATACGCAGTATTTT

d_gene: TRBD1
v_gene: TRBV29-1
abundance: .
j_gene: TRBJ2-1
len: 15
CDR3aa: CSAETGRYSYNEQFF
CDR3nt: TGCAGCGCAGAGACAGGGAGATACTCCTACAATGAGCAGTTCTTC

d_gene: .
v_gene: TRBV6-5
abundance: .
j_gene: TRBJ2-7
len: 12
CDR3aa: CASSDGLYEQYF
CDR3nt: TGTGCCAGCAGTGATGGACTATACGAGCAGTACTTC

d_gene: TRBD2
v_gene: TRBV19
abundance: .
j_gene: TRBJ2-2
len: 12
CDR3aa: CASRAGAGELFF
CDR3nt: TGTGCCAGCAGGGCGGGGGCCGGGGAGCTGTTTTTT

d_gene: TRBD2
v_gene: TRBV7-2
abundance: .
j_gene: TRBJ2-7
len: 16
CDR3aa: CASSLAPASGTYEQYF
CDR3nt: TGTGCCAGCAGCTTAGCGCCGGCTAGCGGGACCTACGAGCAGTACTTC

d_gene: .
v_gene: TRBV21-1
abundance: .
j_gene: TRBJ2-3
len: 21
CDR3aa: CASSNNPSGRAGRWGKDTQYF
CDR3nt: TGTGCCAGCAGCAATAATCCTAGCGGGAGGGCCGGGAGGTGGGGGAAAGATACGCAGTATTTT

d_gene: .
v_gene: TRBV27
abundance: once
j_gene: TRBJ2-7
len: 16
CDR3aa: CASTPVGGSLGYEQYF
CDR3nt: TGTGCCAGCACCCCCGTAGGGGGATCTTTGGGGTACGAGCAGTACTTC

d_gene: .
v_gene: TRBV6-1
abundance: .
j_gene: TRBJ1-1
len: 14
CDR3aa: CASSLREIADEAFF
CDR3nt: TGTGCCAGCAGTCTCCGGGAAATCGCAGATGAAGCTTTCTTT

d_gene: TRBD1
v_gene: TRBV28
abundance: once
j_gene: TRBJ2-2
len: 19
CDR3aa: CASRKEPGQVLPEAGELFF
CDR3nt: TGTGCCAGCAGAAAGGAACCGGGACAGGTCCTACCGGAGGCCGGGGAGCTGTTTTTT

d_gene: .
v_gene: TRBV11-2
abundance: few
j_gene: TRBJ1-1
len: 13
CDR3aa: CASSRGQNTEAFF
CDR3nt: TGTGCCAGCAGTAGGGGTCAGAACACTGAAGCTTTCTTT

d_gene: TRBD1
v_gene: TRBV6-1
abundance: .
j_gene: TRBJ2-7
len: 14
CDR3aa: CASNTGTGTYEQYF
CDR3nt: TGTGCCAGCAATACTGGGACAGGGACTTACGAGCAGTACTTC

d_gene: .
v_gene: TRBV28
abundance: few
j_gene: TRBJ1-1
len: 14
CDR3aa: CASSLGGLRTEAFF
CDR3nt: TGTGCCAGCAGTTTAGGAGGGCTGAGGACTGAAGCTTTCTTT